This T cell receptor (beta chain) stems from a study of CXCR3-negative and CXCR3-positive naive CD8 T cells. General observations from the study: CXCR3-positive naive cells had TRB CDR3s that were more hydrophobic than CXCR3-negative naive cells had.

CDR1 and CDR2 from the germline V gene are SNHLY and FYNNEI. The CDR3 sequence is 15 residues long. As to this clonotype: The antigen remains unidentified.

Cells classed as naive CD8+ T cells were CD45RO-CCR7+CD27+CD95-. Preparation of TRB cDNA libraries relied on 5' RACE carrying UMI labels. From the 5' RACE reads, TCRdb lists one entry per CDR3 protein and no DNA. The specimen's table records 85,000 to 130,000 distinct CDR3 sequences. The source material was naive CXCR3+ CD8+ T cells from blood. Subset of the sample: CD45RO-CCR7+CD27+CD95- naive CD8+ T cells expressing CXCR3 (TNR3+). The chain couples TRBV2 to TRBJ2-5; TCRdb proposes TRBD2, but this gene call is untestable without DNA. This TCR came from a human donor in good health. Some clones in this sample may be carry-over from other donors' samples. Here the CDR3 reads CASRRTSGIQETQYF.